This T cell receptor beta chain was profiled in a study of CD8+ T cells in alopecia areata. V was pared by 4 bases and J by 0 bases, with 11 bases between. CDR3 length equals 14 residues. Germline V gene lookup returns CDR1 SGHNT and CDR2 YYREEE (reference sequence). TCR sequencing used cDNA made by reverse transcription of extracted RNA. Generated by immunoSEQ multiplex PCR, the TCRdb table keeps only in-frame clones and is missing some. The table shows about 190,000 clones, with 60% to 70% occurring only once. As to treatment: oral pan-JAK inhibitor, 5-10 mg twice daily. This TCR was sampled from a human donor with alopecia areata. Sequences were derived from CD4+ T cells sorted from blood, sampled at week 4, from a patient treated with tofacitinib. The chain links TRBV5-4 to TRBJ2-7; D remains unclear. The CDR3 sequence is CASSKGPASYEQYF. In nucleotides, the CDR3 is TGTGCCAGCAGCAAAGGACCGGCCTCCTACGAGCAGTACTTC. Combining the CDR3 with reference TRBV5-4 and TRBJ2-7 gives the whole variable domain ETGVTQSPTHLIKTRGQQVTLRCSSQSGHNTVSWYQQALGQGPQFIFQYYREEENGRGNFPPRFSGLQFPNYSSELNVNALELDDSALYLCASSKGPASYEQYFGPGTRLTVT.